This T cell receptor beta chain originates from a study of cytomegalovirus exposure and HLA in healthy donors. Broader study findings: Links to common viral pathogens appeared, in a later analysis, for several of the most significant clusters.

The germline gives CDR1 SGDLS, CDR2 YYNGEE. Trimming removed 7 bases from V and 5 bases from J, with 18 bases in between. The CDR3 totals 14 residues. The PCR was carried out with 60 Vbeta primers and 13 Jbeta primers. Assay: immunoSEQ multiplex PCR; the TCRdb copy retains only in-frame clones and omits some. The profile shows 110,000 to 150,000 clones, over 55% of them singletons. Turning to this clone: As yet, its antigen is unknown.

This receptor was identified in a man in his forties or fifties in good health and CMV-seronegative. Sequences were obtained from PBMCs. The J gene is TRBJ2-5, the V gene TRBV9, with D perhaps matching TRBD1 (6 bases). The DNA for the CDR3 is TGTGCCAGCTCGGCCGGACAGCCCGGGGAGACCCAGTACTTC. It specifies CASSAGQPGETQYF.